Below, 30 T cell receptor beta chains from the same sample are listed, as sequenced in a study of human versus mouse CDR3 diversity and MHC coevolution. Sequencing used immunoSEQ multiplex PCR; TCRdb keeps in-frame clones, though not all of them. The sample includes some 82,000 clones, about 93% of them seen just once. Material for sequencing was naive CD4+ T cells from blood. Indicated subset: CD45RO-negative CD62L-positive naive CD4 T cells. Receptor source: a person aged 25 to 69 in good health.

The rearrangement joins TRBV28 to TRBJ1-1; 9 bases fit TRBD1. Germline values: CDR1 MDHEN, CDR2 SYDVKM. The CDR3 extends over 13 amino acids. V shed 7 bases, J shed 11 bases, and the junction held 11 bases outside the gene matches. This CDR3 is CASTTGQGGRAFF. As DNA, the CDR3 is TGTGCCAGCACCACGGGACAGGGAGGACGGGCTTTCTTT.

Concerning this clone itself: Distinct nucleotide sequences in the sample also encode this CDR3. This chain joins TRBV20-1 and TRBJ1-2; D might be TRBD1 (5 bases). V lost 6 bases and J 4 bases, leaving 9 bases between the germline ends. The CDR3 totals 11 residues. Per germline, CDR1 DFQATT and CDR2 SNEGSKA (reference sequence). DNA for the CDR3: TGCAGTGCCCCGGGGGGCTATGGCTACACCTTC. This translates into CSAPGGYGYTF.

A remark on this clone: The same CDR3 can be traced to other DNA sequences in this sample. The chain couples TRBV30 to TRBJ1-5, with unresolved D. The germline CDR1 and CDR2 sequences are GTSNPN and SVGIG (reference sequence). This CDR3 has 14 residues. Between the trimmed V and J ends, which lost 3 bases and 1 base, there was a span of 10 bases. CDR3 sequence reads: CAWRRAGSNQPQHF. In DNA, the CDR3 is TGTGCCTGGAGGAGAGCAGGCAGCAATCAGCCCCAGCATTTT.

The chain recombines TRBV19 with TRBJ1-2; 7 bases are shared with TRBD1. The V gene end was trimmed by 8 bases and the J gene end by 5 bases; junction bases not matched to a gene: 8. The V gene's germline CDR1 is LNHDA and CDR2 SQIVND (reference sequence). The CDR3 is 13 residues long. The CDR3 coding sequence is TGTGCCAGTGACCCGGGACAGTCTTATGGCTACACCTTC. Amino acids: CASDPGQSYGYTF.

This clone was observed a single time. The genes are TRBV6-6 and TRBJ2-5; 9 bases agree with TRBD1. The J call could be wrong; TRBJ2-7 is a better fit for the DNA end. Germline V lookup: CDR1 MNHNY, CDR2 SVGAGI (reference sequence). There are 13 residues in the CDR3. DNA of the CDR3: TGTGCCAGCAGTTGGACAGGGGTTGGCGAGCAGTACTTC. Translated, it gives CASSWTGVGEQYF.

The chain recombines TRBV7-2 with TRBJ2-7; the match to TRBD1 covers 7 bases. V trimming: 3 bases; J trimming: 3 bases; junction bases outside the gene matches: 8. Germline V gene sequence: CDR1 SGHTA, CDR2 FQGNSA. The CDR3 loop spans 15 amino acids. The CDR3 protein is CASSFGQGQLYEQYF. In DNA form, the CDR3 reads TGTGCCAGCAGCTTCGGCCAGGGACAGCTCTACGAGCAGTACTTC.

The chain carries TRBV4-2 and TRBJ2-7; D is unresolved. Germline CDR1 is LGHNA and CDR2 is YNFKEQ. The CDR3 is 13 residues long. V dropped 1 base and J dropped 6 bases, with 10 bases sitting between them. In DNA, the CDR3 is TGTGCCAGCAGCCAAGGAGAGCACGGCGAGCAGTACTTC. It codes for CASSQGEHGEQYF.

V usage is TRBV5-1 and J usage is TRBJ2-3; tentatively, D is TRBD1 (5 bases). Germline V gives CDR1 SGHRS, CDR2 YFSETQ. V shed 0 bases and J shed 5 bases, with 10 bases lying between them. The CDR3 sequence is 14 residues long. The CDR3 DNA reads TGCGCCAGCAGCTTGGCCGTCACAGGAGATACGCAGTATTTT. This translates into CASSLAVTGDTQYF. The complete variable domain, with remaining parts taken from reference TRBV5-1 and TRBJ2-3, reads KAGVTQTPRYLIKTRGQQVTLSCSPISGHRSVSWYQQTPGQGLQFLFEYFSETQRNKGNFPGRFSGRQFSNSRSEMNVSTLELGDSALYLCASSLAVTGDTQYFGPGTRLTVL.

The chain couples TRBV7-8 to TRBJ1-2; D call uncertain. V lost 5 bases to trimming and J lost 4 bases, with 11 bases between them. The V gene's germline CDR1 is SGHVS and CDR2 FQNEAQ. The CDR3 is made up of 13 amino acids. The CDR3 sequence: CASSKDLTYGYTF. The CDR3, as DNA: TGTGCCAGCAGCAAAGACTTAACCTATGGCTACACCTTC.

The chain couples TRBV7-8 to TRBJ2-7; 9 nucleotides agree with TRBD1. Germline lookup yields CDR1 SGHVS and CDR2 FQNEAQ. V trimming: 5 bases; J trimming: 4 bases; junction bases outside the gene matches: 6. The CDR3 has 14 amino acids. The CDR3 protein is CASSERGQGYEQYF. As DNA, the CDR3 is TGTGCCAGCAGCGAAAGGGGACAGGGATACGAGCAGTACTTC.

DNA of the CDR3: TGTGCCACCAGCAGGGCCGGGACAGGGTCTGCTGGGGCCAACGTCCTGACTTTC. Protein sequence: CATSRAGTGSAGANVLTF. The chain is built from TRBV15 and TRBJ2-6, with 9 bases lining up with TRBD1. CDR1 and CDR2 from the germline V gene are LNHNV and YYDKDF (reference sequence). J gave up 2 bases and V 3 bases, and 8 bases lay outside the gene matches. The CDR3 contains 18 residues.

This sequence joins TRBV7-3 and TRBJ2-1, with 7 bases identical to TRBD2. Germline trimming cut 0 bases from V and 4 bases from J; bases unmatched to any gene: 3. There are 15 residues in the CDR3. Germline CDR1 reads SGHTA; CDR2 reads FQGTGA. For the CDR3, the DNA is TGTGCCAGCAGCTTAACTAGGGGAGGGTACAATGAGCAGTTCTTC. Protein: CASSLTRGGYNEQFF. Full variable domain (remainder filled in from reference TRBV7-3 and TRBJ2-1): GAGVSQTPSNKVTEKGKYVELRCDPISGHTALYWYRQSLGQGPEFLIYFQGTGAADDSGLPNDRFFAVRPEGSVSTLKIQRTERGDSAVYLCASSLTRGGYNEQFFGPGTRLTVL.

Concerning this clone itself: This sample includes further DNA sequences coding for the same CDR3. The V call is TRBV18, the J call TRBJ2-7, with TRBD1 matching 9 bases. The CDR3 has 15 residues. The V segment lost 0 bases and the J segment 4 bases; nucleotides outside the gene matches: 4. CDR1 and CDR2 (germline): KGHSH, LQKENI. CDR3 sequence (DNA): TGTGCCAGCTCACCACCGGGACAGGGTAGTTACGAGCAGTACTTC. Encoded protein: CASSPPGQGSYEQYF.

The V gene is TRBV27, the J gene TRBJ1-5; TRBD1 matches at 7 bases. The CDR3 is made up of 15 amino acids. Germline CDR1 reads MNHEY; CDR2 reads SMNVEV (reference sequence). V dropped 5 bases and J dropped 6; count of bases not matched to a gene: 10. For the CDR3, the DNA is TGTGCCAGCAGTACCGCTCAGGGGGATGCTCAGCCCCAGCATTTT. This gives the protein CASSTAQGDAQPQHF.

The CDR3 DNA reads as TGCGCCAGCAGCACCACAGGGGAGCAGACCCAGTACTTC. Its translation is CASSTTGEQTQYF. This sequence joins TRBV5-1 and TRBJ2-5; 7 positions match TRBD1. The trim removed 4 bases at V and 6 bases at J, leaving 6 bases unmatched. Germline-derived CDR1 and CDR2 are SGHRS and YFSETQ. This CDR3 has 13 amino acids. Full variable domain (rest looked up from reference TRBV5-1 and TRBJ2-5): KAGVTQTPRYLIKTRGQQVTLSCSPISGHRSVSWYQQTPGQGLQFLFEYFSETQRNKGNFPGRFSGRQFSNSRSEMNVSTLELGDSALYLCASSTTGEQTQYFGPGTRLLVL.

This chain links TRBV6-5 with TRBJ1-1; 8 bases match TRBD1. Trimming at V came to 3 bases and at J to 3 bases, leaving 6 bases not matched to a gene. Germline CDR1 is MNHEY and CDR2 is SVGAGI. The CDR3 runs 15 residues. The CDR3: CASSYQQGADTEAFF. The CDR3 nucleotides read TGTGCCAGCAGTTATCAGCAGGGGGCGGACACTGAAGCTTTCTTT.

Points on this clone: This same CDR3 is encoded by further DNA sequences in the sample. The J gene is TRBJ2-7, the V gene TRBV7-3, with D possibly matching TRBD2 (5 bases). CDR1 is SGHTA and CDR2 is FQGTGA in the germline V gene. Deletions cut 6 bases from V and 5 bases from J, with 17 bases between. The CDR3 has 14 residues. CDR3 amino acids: CASSFWTEVDEQYF. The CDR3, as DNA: TGTGCCAGCAGTTTCTGGACTGAGGTCGACGAGCAGTACTTC.

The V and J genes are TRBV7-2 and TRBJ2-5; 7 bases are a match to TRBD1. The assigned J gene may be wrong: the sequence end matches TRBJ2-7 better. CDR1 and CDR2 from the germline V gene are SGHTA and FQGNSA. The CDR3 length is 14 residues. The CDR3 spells CASSYPGQTYEQYF. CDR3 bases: TGTGCCAGCAGCTATCCGGGACAGACCTACGAGCAGTACTTC.

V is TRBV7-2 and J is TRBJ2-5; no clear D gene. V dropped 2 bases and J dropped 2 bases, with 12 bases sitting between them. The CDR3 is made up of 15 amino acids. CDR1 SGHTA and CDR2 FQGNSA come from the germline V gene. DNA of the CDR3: TGTGCCAGCAGCTTACGGGTTCCCCCGCAAGAGACCCAGTACTTC. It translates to CASSLRVPPQETQYF.

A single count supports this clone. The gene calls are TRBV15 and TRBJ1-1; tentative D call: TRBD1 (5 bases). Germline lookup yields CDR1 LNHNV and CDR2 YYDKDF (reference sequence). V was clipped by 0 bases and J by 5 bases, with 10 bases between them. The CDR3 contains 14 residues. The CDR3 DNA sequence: TGTGCCACCAGCAGAGAATCCAGGGTTACTGAAGCTTTCTTT. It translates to CATSRESRVTEAFF.

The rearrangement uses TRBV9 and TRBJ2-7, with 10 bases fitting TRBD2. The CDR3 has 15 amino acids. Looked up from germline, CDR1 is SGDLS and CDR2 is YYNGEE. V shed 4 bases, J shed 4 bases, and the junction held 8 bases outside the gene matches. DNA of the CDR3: TGTGCCAGCAGCAGCGGACTAGCGGCCTTATACGAGCAGTACTTC. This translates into CASSSGLAALYEQYF.

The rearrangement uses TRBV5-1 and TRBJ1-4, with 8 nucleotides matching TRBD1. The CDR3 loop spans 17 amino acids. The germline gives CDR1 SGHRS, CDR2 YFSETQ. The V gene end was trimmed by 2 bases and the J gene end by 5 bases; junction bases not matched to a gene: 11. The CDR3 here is CASSFRRGRGENEKLFF. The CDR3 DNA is TGCGCCAGCAGCTTCCGCAGGGGGCGAGGAGAAAATGAAAAACTGTTTTTT.

The CDR3 DNA follows: TGCGCCAGCAGCCAACTTAACACAGGGGGACCCAATCAGCCCCAGCATTTT. Its translation: CASSQLNTGGPNQPQHF. This chain links TRBV4-1 with TRBJ1-5; 8 bases align to TRBD1. Losses at the gene ends were 2 bases for V and 3 bases for J; bases not matched to a gene: 9. CDR1 MGHRA and CDR2 YSYEKL come from the germline V gene. CDR3 length equals 17 residues.

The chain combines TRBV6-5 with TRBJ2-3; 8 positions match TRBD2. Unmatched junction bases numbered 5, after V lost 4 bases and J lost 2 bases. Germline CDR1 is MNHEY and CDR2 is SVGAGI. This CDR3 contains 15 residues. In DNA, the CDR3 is TGTGCCAGCAGTTCCCAGACTAGCGCCACAGATACGCAGTATTTT. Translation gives CASSSQTSATDTQYF.

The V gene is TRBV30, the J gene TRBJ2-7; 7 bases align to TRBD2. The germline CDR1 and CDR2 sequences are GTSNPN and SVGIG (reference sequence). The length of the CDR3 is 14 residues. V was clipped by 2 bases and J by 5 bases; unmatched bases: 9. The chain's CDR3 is CAWSKGLDIHEQYF. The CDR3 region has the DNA TGTGCCTGGAGTAAAGGACTAGATATACACGAGCAGTACTTC.

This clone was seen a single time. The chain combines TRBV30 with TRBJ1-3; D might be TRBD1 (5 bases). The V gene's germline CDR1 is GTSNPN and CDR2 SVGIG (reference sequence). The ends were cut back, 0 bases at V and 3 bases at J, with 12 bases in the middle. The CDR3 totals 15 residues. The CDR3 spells CAWSVRSGNGNTIYF. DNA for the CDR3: TGTGCCTGGAGTGTACGGTCAGGGAATGGAAACACCATATATTTT.

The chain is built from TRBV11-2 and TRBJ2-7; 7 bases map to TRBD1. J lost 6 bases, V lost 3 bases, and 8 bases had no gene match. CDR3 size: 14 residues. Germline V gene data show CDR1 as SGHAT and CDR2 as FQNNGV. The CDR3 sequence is CASSLTGSGSEQYF. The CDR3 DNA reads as TGTGCCAGCAGCTTGACAGGGAGCGGAAGCGAGCAGTACTTC.

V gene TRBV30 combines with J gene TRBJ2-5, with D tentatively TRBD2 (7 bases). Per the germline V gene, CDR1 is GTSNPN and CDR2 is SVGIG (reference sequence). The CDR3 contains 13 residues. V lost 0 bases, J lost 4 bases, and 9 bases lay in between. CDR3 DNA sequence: TGTGCCTGGAGTGTAGGGGGGGCAGAGACCCAGTACTTC. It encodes CAWSVGGAETQYF.

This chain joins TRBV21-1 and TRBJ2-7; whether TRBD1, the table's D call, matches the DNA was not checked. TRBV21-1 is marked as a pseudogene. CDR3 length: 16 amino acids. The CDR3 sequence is CASSKAGQGEDYEQYF. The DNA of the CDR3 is TGTGCCAGCAGCAAAGCTGGCCAGGGGGAAGACTACGAGCAGTACTTC.

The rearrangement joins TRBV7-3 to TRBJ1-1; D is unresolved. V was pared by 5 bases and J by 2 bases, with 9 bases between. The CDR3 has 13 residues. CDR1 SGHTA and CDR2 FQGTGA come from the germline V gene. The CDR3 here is CASSIGPNTEAFF. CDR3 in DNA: TGTGCCAGCAGCATTGGCCCTAACACTGAAGCTTTCTTT. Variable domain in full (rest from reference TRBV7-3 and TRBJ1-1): GAGVSQTPSNKVTEKGKYVELRCDPISGHTALYWYRQSLGQGPEFLIYFQGTGAADDSGLPNDRFFAVRPEGSVSTLKIQRTERGDSAVYLCASSIGPNTEAFFGQGTRLTVV.